These 27 T cell receptor beta chains share one sample of origin, sequenced in a study of CXCR3-negative and CXCR3-positive naive CD8 T cells. Via 5' RACE with UMI labels, TRB cDNA libraries were prepared. After re-calling the 5' RACE reads, TCRdb lists one entry per CDR3 protein, DNA absent. The sample has 8,000 or so distinct CDR3 sequences. The material sequenced was naive CXCR3- CD8+ T cells from blood. Described subset: CD45RO-CCR7+CD27+CD95- naive CD8+ T cells lacking CXCR3 (TNR3-). The receptor source for this set is a human donor in good health. Some clones in this sample may be carry-over from other donors' samples.

The chain uses TRBV5-1 and TRBJ2-7; TCRdb outputs TRBD1, but without DNA this stays unchecked. The CDR3 extends over 14 amino acids. CDR1 is SGHRS and CDR2 is YFSETQ in the germline V gene. This CDR3 reads CASSLIGGGLEQYF.

This clonotype is called medium-sized based on its frequency. The chain is built from TRBV10-3 and TRBJ2-5; checking the TCRdb D call of TRBD1 is not possible without DNA. This CDR3 region has 14 residues. Germline CDR1 reads ENHRY; CDR2 reads SYGVKD. CDR3: CAISARDREETQYF.

The gene calls are TRBV29-1 and TRBJ2-7; TCRdb's assignment of TRBD2 cannot be checked, as there is no DNA. CDR3 size: 13 residues. Germline V gene data show CDR1 as SQVTM and CDR2 as ANQGSEA. The CDR3 reads CSVEDRENYEQYF.

This clonotype is classed as medium-sized by frequency. The chain combines TRBV7-8 with TRBJ2-1; lacking DNA, the TRBD1 call made by TCRdb goes unchecked. Germline-derived CDR1 and CDR2 are SGHVS and FQNEAQ. CDR3 length: 14 residues. This CDR3 reads CASSFTTGYNEQFF.

The gene calls are TRBV11-2 and TRBJ2-7; the D call from TCRdb, TRBD1, cannot be confirmed without DNA. The germline V gene has CDR1 SGHAT and CDR2 FQNNGV. This CDR3 has 15 amino acids. Here the CDR3 reads CASSHDRFPHYEQYF.

The V gene is TRBV12-3 or TRBV12-4, the J gene TRBJ2-1. The CDR3 has 15 amino acids. This CDR3 reads CASSFLGSSYNEQFF.

The genes are TRBV28 and TRBJ2-1; TCRdb's D gene call, TRBD2, goes unchecked for lack of DNA. Germline loops: CDR1 MDHEN, CDR2 SYDVKM. The CDR3 length is 16 residues. CDR3 protein: CASSTPPQRDINEQFF.

This clonotype is identified as medium-sized from frequency. This chain links TRBV11-2 with TRBJ2-2; TCRdb indicates TRBD2, and absent DNA this call remains unverified. The CDR3 sequence is 15 residues long. Germline V gene data show CDR1 as SGHAT and CDR2 as FQNNGV. CDR3: CASSFAGAGAGELFF.

The chain joins TRBV29-1 to TRBJ2-5. The CDR3 covers 14 residues. CDR1 is SQVTM and CDR2 is ANQGSEA in the germline V gene. The CDR3 sequence is CSVHLAGDWETQYF.

The CDR3 is CSVEDHRLASYNEQFF. This rearrangement joins TRBV29-1 to TRBJ2-1; TCRdb outputs TRBD1, but without DNA this stays unchecked. Germline V gene data show CDR1 as SQVTM and CDR2 as ANQGSEA. The CDR3 has 16 amino acids.

V and J are TRBV19 and TRBJ2-3; no DNA is available, so the TRBD1 call from TCRdb remains unchecked. CDR1 is LNHDA, CDR2 SQIVND, per germline (reference sequence). The CDR3 runs 15 residues. This chain's CDR3 is CAIRVTGSRTDTQYF.

Considering frequency, this clonotype is medium-sized. The chain links TRBV12-3 or TRBV12-4 to TRBJ2-1; with no DNA, the TCRdb D assignment of TRBD2 cannot be verified. This CDR3 region has 18 residues. CDR3 sequence: CASSLLTLGEGRLNEQFF.

This clonotype is deemed medium-sized by its frequency. The genes are TRBV7-6 and TRBJ1-1; lacking DNA, the TRBD1 call made by TCRdb goes unchecked. The CDR3 has 16 amino acids. In germline, CDR1 is SGHVS, CDR2 FNYEAQ. CDR3 sequence reads: CASSYTGGLGDTEAFF.

This clonotype shows up as medium-sized by frequency. The chain carries TRBV20-1 and TRBJ2-1; absent DNA, TCRdb's TRBD2 call cannot be checked. This CDR3 contains 17 residues. Germline-derived CDR1 and CDR2 are DFQATT and SNEGSKA (reference sequence). The CDR3 spells CSARGDMWEDSYNEQFF.

Frequency places this clonotype as medium-sized. The chain carries TRBV6-6 and TRBJ2-5. Per germline, CDR1 MNHNY and CDR2 SVGAGI (reference sequence). The CDR3 consists of 13 residues. CDR3 region: CASSYSKVATQYF.

The chain couples TRBV14 to TRBJ2-7; TCRdb selects TRBD1, and the lack of DNA leaves this call unchecked. Germline loops: CDR1 SGHDN, CDR2 FVKESK. The CDR3 has 14 residues. The CDR3 sequence is CASSQDRRGNEQYF.

V is TRBV4-1 and J is TRBJ2-2; TCRdb's D gene call, TRBD2, goes unchecked for lack of DNA. The CDR3 contains 15 residues. CDR1 is MGHRA and CDR2 is YSYEKL in the germline V gene. The CDR3 loop reads CASSQESQGGGELFF.

The chain combines TRBV4-1 with TRBJ2-3; absent DNA, TCRdb's TRBD1 call cannot be checked. Germline values: CDR1 MGHRA, CDR2 YSYEKL. The CDR3 spans 16 residues. CDR3 protein: CASSQVWDRGPDTQYF.

This chain connects TRBV3-1 to TRBJ2-7. From germline, CDR1 is LGHDT and CDR2 YNNKEL (reference sequence). This CDR3 is 14 amino acids long. The CDR3 region is CASSPAVQSYEQYF.

The rearrangement links TRBV29-1 to TRBJ1-1. The germline V gene encodes CDR1 SQVTM and CDR2 ANQGSEA. The CDR3 covers 13 residues. CDR3 sequence: CSTEPDSNTEAFF.

J is TRBJ2-1 and V is TRBV19; there is no DNA to check the TCRdb D call of TRBD2. CDR1 is LNHDA, CDR2 SQIVND, per germline (reference sequence). CDR3 size: 16 residues. This chain's CDR3 is CASSQINGLSYNEQFF.

This clonotype is deemed medium-sized (0.01 to 0.1%) by its frequency. CDR3 sequence reads: CSVEGGLSYGNTIYF. The chain recombines TRBV29-1 with TRBJ1-3; with no DNA, the TCRdb D assignment of TRBD1 cannot be verified. The CDR3 consists of 15 residues. Germline lookup yields CDR1 SQVTM and CDR2 ANQGSEA.

The CDR3 region is CSVVTSGSNTGELFF. The V and J genes are TRBV29-1 and TRBJ2-2; TCRdb's D gene call, TRBD2, goes unchecked for lack of DNA. The CDR3 totals 15 residues. Per germline, CDR1 SQVTM and CDR2 ANQGSEA.

This clonotype is medium-sized by frequency. V usage is TRBV19 and J usage is TRBJ2-7; TCRdb gives TRBD1 as the D gene, but with no DNA this cannot be confirmed. This CDR3 comprises 14 residues. Germline assignment: CDR1 LNHDA and CDR2 SQIVND (reference sequence). The CDR3 is CASSVRDTSYEQYF.

This clonotype ranks as medium-sized in terms of frequency. This chain joins TRBV12-3 or TRBV12-4 and TRBJ2-5; TCRdb names TRBD1, which stays unverified in the absence of DNA. The CDR3 loop spans 13 amino acids. CDR3 residues: CASSPALQETQYF.

V usage is TRBV29-1 and J usage is TRBJ2-2; the D call of TRBD2 rests on TCRdb alone, since no DNA is present to check it. There are 15 residues in the CDR3. CDR1 is SQVTM, CDR2 ANQGSEA, per germline. CDR3 amino acids: CSVSSGTENTGELFF.

By frequency, this clonotype registers medium-sized. V is TRBV6-2 or TRBV6-3 and J is TRBJ2-2. The CDR3 is made up of 14 amino acids. Germline V gene sequence: CDR1 MNHEY, CDR2 SVGEGT. The CDR3 loop is CASSFYRNTGELFF.